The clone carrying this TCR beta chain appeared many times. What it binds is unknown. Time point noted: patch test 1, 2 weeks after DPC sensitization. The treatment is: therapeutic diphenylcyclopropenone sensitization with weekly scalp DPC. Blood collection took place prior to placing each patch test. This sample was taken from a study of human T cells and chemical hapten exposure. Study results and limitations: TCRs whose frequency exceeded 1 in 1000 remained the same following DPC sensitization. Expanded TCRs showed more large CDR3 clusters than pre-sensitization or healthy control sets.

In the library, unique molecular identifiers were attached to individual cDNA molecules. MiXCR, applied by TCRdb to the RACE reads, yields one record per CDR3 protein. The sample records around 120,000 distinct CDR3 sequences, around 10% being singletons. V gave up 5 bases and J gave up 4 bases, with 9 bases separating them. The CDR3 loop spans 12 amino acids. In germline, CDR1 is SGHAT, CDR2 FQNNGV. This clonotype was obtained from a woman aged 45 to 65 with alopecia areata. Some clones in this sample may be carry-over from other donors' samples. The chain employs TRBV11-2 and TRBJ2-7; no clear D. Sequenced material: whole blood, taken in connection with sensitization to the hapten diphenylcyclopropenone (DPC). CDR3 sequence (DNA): TGTGCCAGCAGCCCCCGGGTGTACGAGCAGTACTTC. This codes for CASSPRVYEQYF.